The 25 T cell receptor beta chains below all came from one sample that was sequenced in a study of tumor-infiltrating lymphocytes in oesophageal squamous cell carcinoma. TCRdb reanalysed the PCR reads using MiXCR and keeps one entry per CDR3 protein. The table includes 9,500 to 11,000 distinct CDR3 sequences, around three fifths detected once. The specimen sequenced was esophageal tumor tissue. Receptor source: a male donor with esophageal squamous cell carcinoma.

Here the CDR3 reads CASSERGRSDVDEQFF. CDR3 coding DNA: TGTGCCAGCAGTGAAAGGGGACGGTCGGACGTGGATGAGCAGTTCTTC. The rearrangement uses TRBV25-1 and TRBJ2-5; tentatively, D is TRBD1 or TRBD2 (5 bases each). The DNA end favors TRBJ2-1, so the J call may be wrong. From germline, CDR1 is MGHDK and CDR2 SYGVNS. CDR3 length: 16 residues.

This clonotype was seen only a few times. The chain recombines TRBV18 with TRBJ2-1; TRBD2 matches at 10 bases. The J call may be incorrect, as the DNA end agrees better with TRBJ2-7. The CDR3 is made up of 16 amino acids. The germline CDR1 and CDR2 sequences are KGHSH and LQKENI. The CDR3 here is CASSPQASGRGYEQYF. In nucleotides, the CDR3 is TGTGCCAGCTCACCACAGGCTAGCGGGAGAGGGTACGAGCAGTACTTC.

The CDR3: CASSETSGSTEQFF. The DNA for the CDR3 is TGTGCCAGCAGTGAAACTAGCGGGAGTACTGAGCAGTTCTTC. The chain has TRBV25-1 and TRBJ2-1, with TRBD2 identical over 11 bases. V lost 2 bases, J lost 9 bases, and 3 bases stayed unmatched. CDR1 is MGHDK and CDR2 is SYGVNS in the germline V gene. This CDR3 has 14 amino acids.

Points on this clonotype: Germline is not matched at one junction end, which may reflect a read error. The chain joins TRBV7-7 to TRBJ2-5; 10 bases map to TRBD2. Germline-derived CDR1 and CDR2 are SSHAT and FNYEAQ (reference sequence). This CDR3 comprises 14 residues. The CDR3 is CASSSSGRVETQYF. CDR3 DNA: TGTGCTAGCAGCTCCAGCGGGAGGGTAGAGACCCAGTACTTC. The full variable domain, completed using reference TRBV7-7 and TRBJ2-5, is GAGVSQSPRYKVTKRGQDVTLRCDPISSHATLYWYQQALGQGPEFLTYFNYEAQPDKSGLPSDRFSAERPEGSISTLTIQRTEQRDSAMYRCASSSSGRVETQYFGPGTRLLVL.

The chain has TRBV7-8 and TRBJ2-7; a possible D gene is TRBD2 (6 bases). The V end lost 0 bases, the J end lost 0 bases, and 12 bases lay between the germline ends. CDR1 is SGHVS and CDR2 is FQNEAQ in the germline V gene. The CDR3 length is 16 residues. CDR3 nucleotide sequence: TGTGCCAGCAGCTTAGCGGGAGGCGGTAGCTCCTACGAGCAGTACTTC. It is translated as CASSLAGGGSSYEQYF.

The V and J genes are TRBV7-3 and TRBJ2-5, with 7 bases matching TRBD2. The length of the CDR3 is 16 residues. The V gene end was trimmed by 7 bases and the J gene end by 11 bases; junction bases not matched to a gene: 22. Germline lookup yields CDR1 SGHTA and CDR2 FQGTGA. The CDR3: CASTPAGTTYYNEQYF. The DNA of the CDR3 is TGTGCCAGCACCCCCGCGGGGACTACCTACTACAATGAGCAGTACTTC.

This clonotype has a single count. V and J are TRBV20-1 and TRBJ2-4, with TRBD1 as a possible D gene (5 bases). The J call is in doubt because the DNA end fits TRBJ2-7 better. This CDR3 region has 13 residues. Germline V CDR1 and CDR2: DFQATT, SNEGSKA (reference sequence). This CDR3 is CSAQGQKAYEQYF. In DNA form, the CDR3 reads TGCAGTGCCCAAGGACAAAAAGCCTACGAGCAGTACTTC.

The chain employs TRBV28 and TRBJ2-2; D gene uncertain. Trimming shortened V by 3 bases and J by 5 bases, and 1 base separated the two germline ends. Germline-derived CDR1 and CDR2 are MDHEN and SYDVKM. The CDR3 length is 11 residues. As DNA, the CDR3 is TGTGCCAGCAGTTTGACCGGGGAGCTGTTTTTT. Encoded protein: CASSLTGELFF. Full variable domain (missing parts from reference TRBV28 and TRBJ2-2): DVKVTQSSRYLVKRTGEKVFLECVQDMDHENMFWYRQDPGLGLRLIYFSYDVKMKEKGDIPEGYSVSREKKERFSLILESASTNQTSMYLCASSLTGELFFGEGSRLTVL.

This clonotype was recorded many times. The chain carries TRBV19 and TRBJ2-7, with D uncertain. Germline loops: CDR1 LNHDA, CDR2 SQIVND (reference sequence). Trimming stripped 7 bases from V and 0 bases from J, with 13 bases between. There are 14 residues in the CDR3. CDR3 sequence: CASNPGVYSYEQYF. CDR3 nucleotide sequence: TGTGCCAGTAATCCCGGCGTCTACTCCTACGAGCAGTACTTC.

V gene TRBV28 combines with J gene TRBJ2-1; possible D gene TRBD2, 6 bases. With 8 bases removed from V and 13 bases from J, the gap between germline ends came to 30 bases. In germline, CDR1 is MDHEN, CDR2 SYDVKM. The CDR3 covers 16 residues. CDR3: CASVGSGQGFRETQFF. CDR3 sequence (DNA): TGTGCCAGCGTCGGGAGCGGTCAGGGTTTTCGGGAGACCCAGTTCTTC. Based on the CDR3 plus reference TRBV28 and TRBJ2-1, the full variable domain is DVKVTQSSRYLVKRTGEKVFLECVQDMDHENMFWYRQDPGLGLRLIYFSYDVKMKEKGDIPEGYSVSREKKERFSLILESASTNQTSMYLCASVGSGQGFRETQFFGPGTRLTVL.

The chain carries TRBV7-4 and TRBJ2-7; TRBD2 matches 9 bases. Germline assignment: CDR1 SGHVT and CDR2 SQSDAQ. V shed 5 bases and J 7 bases; nucleotides not matched to a gene: 12. The CDR3 is made up of 15 amino acids. For the CDR3, the DNA is TGTGCCAGCAGCCCCCGGACTAGCGTGTACAATGAGCAGTACTTC. Its translation: CASSPRTSVYNEQYF.

By share, this clonotype counts as medium-sized. This rearrangement joins TRBV28 to TRBJ2-3, with D uncertain. V gave up 1 base and J gave up 1 base, with 3 bases separating them. The CDR3 consists of 13 residues. Germline assignment: CDR1 MDHEN and CDR2 SYDVKM. CDR3 sequence reads: CASSLSGTDTQYF. CDR3 nucleotide sequence: TGTGCCAGCAGTTTATCTGGCACAGATACGCAGTATTTT.

This chain uses TRBV7-2 with TRBJ2-5; TRBD2 agrees at 10 bases. TRBJ2-1 explains the end of the DNA better; the J call may be wrong. CDR3 length: 15 residues. Germline CDR1 SGHTA, CDR2 FQGNSA. CDR3 nucleotide sequence: TGTGCCAGCAGCTTAGAGGCTAGCGGGAGTCGAGAGCAGTTCTTC. As protein: CASSLEASGSREQFF.

The rearrangement uses TRBV7-6 and TRBJ1-1; a possible D gene is TRBD1 (5 bases). The V gene lost 2 bases and the J gene lost 3 bases, with 10 bases spanning the gap. The CDR3 length is 14 residues. From germline, CDR1 is SGHVS and CDR2 FNYEAQ. The CDR3 coding sequence is TGTGCCAGCAGCTTATACGGGGGGGACACTGAAGCTTTCTTT. Amino acids: CASSLYGGDTEAFF.

The chain joins TRBV5-4 to TRBJ2-3, with D tentatively TRBD1 (5 bases). The DNA end favors TRBJ2-7, so the J call may be wrong. The CDR3 runs 13 residues. Germline-derived CDR1 and CDR2 are SGHNT and YYREEE (reference sequence). The CDR3 loop reads CASSLREGAEQYF. The CDR3 DNA sequence: TGTGCCAGCAGCTTGAGGGAAGGGGCCGAGCAGTACTTC.

V gene TRBV7-3 combines with J gene TRBJ2-4, with D tentatively TRBD2 (5 bases). The CDR3 sequence is 16 residues long. The ends were cut back, 1 base at V and 13 bases at J, with 23 bases in the middle. The germline V gene has CDR1 SGHTA and CDR2 FQGTGA. The CDR3 protein is CASSLRASKGWDEQYF. CDR3 sequence (DNA): TGTGCCAGCAGCTTAAGAGCTAGCAAGGGTTGGGATGAGCAGTACTTC.

This clonotype was observed a single time. J is TRBJ1-4 and V is TRBV7-3, with 10 nucleotides matching TRBD1. The J call may be in error: the DNA end matches TRBJ2-2 better. CDR1 SGHTA and CDR2 FQGTGA come from the germline V gene. The CDR3 covers 14 residues. The CDR3 coding sequence is TGTGCCAGCAGAAGGACAGGGGGCACCGGGGAGCTGTTTTTT. This sequence encodes CASRRTGGTGELFF.

The chain couples TRBV6-1 to TRBJ2-5; 9 bases fit TRBD2. The better agreement between TRBJ2-1 and the DNA end casts doubt on the J call. In germline, CDR1 is MNHNS, CDR2 SASEGT. This CDR3 is built from 15 residues. The CDR3 sequence: CASSVGRGGYNEQFF. The CDR3 bases are TGTGCCAGCAGTGTAGGGCGGGGGGGATACAATGAGCAGTTCTTC.

The genes are TRBV7-6 and TRBJ2-1, with 7 nucleotides matching TRBD2. The CDR3 runs 15 residues. Trimming removed 1 base from V and 2 bases from J; junction bases left unmatched: 2. CDR1 is SGHVS, CDR2 FNYEAQ, per germline. The CDR3 region is CASSLVLATYNEQFF. CDR3 sequence (DNA): TGTGCCAGCAGCTTAGTACTAGCGACCTACAATGAGCAGTTCTTC.

This sequence joins TRBV27 and TRBJ2-3; a possible D gene is TRBD1 (6 bases). The closer fit of TRBJ2-2 to the DNA end suggests the J call may be wrong. CDR3 length: 17 amino acids. CDR1 is MNHEY, CDR2 SMNVEV, per germline (reference sequence). CDR3 sequence reads: CASSLGATGPYTGELFF. In DNA form, the CDR3 reads TGTGCCAGCAGTTTGGGGGCCACCGGGCCCTACACCGGGGAGCTGTTTTTT.

This clonotype was seen only a few times. The chain is built from TRBV18 and TRBJ2-1, with unresolved D. The CDR3 consists of 11 residues. V shed 4 bases and J shed 5 bases, with 3 bases lying between them. The V gene's germline CDR1 is KGHSH and CDR2 LQKENI. The CDR3 loop reads CASSLDNEQFF. The DNA of the CDR3 is TGTGCCAGCTCACTCGACAATGAGCAGTTCTTC.

The chain carries TRBV3-1 and TRBJ2-7, with D unclear. Germline CDR1 is LGHDT and CDR2 is YNNKEL (reference sequence). This CDR3 comprises 11 residues. V lost 5 bases and J lost 9, with 11 bases in between. In nucleotides, the CDR3 is TGTGCCAGCAGCTCAATAGCCAGGCAGTACTTC. It specifies CASSSIARQYF.

V gene TRBV7-8 combines with J gene TRBJ2-3; the match to TRBD1 covers 9 bases. J lost 5 bases, V lost 1 base, and 13 bases had no gene match. The CDR3 is 18 amino acids. CDR1 and CDR2 (germline): SGHVS, FQNEAQ. For the CDR3, the DNA is TGTGCCAGCAGCTTAGGCCCGGGAGCAGGGACAGGGATAGATACGCAGTATTTT. Translated, it gives CASSLGPGAGTGIDTQYF.

This clonotype has only one observation. V gene TRBV24-1 combines with J gene TRBJ2-3; 7 bases are shared with TRBD1. Gene TRBJ2-5 matches the end of the DNA better, so the J call may be wrong. Germline V gives CDR1 KGHDR, CDR2 SFDVKD. The CDR3 loop spans 13 amino acids. CDR3 nucleotide sequence: TGTGCCACCAGCCGGACAGGTCAGAAGACCCAGTACTTC. It specifies CATSRTGQKTQYF.

The chain employs TRBV7-4 and TRBJ2-4; no firm D call. Near its end, the DNA agrees better with TRBJ2-5, so the J call may be wrong. Germline lookup yields CDR1 SGHVT and CDR2 SQSDAQ. The CDR3 covers 11 residues. The CDR3 sequence is CASSLQETQYF. Here the CDR3 DNA reads TGTGCCAGCAGCTTACAGGAGACCCAGTACTTC.